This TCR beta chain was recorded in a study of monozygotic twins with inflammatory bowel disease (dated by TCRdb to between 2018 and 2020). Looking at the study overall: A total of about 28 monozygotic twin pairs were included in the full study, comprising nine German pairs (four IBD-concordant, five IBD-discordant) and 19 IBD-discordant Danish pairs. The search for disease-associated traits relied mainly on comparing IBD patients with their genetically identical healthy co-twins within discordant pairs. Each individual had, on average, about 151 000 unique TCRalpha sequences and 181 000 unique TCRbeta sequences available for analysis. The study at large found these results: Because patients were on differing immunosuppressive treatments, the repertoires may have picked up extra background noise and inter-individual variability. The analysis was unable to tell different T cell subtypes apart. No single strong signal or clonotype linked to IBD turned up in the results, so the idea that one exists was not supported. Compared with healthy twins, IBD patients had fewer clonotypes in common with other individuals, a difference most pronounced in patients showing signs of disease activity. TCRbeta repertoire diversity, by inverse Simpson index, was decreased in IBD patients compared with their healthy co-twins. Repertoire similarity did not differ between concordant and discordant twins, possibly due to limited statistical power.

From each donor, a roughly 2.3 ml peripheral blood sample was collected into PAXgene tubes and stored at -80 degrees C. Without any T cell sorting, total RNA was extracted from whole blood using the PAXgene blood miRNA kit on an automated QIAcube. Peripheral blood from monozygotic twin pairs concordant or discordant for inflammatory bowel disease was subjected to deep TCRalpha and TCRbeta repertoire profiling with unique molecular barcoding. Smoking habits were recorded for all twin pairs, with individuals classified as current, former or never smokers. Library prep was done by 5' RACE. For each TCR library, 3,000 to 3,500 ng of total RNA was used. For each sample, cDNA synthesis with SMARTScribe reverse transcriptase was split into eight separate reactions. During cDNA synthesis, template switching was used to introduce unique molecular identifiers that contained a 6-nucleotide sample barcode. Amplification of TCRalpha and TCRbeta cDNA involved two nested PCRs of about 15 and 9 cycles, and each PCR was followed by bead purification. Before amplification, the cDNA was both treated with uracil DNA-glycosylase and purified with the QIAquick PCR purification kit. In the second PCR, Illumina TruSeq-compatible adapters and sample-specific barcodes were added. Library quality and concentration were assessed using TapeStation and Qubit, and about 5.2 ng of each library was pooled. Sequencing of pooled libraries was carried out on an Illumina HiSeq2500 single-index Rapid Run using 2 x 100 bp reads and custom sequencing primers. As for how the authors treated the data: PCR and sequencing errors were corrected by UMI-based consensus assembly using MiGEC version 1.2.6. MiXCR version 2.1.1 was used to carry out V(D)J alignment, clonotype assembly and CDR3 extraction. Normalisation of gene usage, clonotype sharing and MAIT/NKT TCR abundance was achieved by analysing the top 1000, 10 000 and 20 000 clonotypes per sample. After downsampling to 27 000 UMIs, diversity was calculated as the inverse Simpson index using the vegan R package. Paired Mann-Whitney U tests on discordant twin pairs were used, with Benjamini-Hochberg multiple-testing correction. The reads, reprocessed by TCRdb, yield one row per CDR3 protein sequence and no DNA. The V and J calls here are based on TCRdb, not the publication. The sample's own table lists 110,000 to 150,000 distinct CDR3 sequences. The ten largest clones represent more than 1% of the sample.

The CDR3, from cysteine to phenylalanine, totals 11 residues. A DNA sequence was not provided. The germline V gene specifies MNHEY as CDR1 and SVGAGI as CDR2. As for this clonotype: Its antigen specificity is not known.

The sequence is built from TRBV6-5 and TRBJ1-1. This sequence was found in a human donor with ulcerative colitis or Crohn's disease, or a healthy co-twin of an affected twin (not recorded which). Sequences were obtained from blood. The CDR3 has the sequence CASSRNTEAFF.